The text below deals with one T cell receptor (beta chain). Antigen unknown. Assay used: immunoSEQ multiplex PCR; TCRdb lists only in-frame clones, some missing. The table records roughly 150,000 clones, 85% to 90% of them present only once. These data belong to a study of T cell responses to AZD1222 COVID-19 vaccine. Points from the study as a whole: Spike regions recognized by vaccine-associated CD4 TCRs spanned the protein, led by 160-218 and 743-854.

The sample was peripheral blood, taken on day 0 of AZD1222 vaccination. This TCR derives from an adult in good health.

The CDR3 DNA reads TGCGCCAGCAGCTTGGGAGTAGGGTATGGCTACACCTTC. It is translated as CASSLGVGYGYTF. The chain joins TRBV5-1 to TRBJ1-2; D is uncertain. Germline V gene sequence: CDR1 SGHRS, CDR2 YFSETQ. This CDR3 spans 13 amino acids. The V end lost 0 bases, the J end lost 5 bases, and 8 bases lay between the germline ends.